The 27 T cell receptor beta chains below all came from one sample that was sequenced in a study of blood T cell repertoires in COVID-19. Generated by immunoSEQ multiplex PCR, the TCRdb table keeps only in-frame clones and is missing some. The table lists roughly 180,000 clones, 80% to 90% of them singletons. The specimen sequenced was peripheral blood. The source of these receptors is a man in his fifties or sixties with acute or convalescent COVID-19.

The chain has TRBV10-3 and TRBJ1-5, with D uncertain. The ends were cut back, 5 bases at V and 6 bases at J, with 11 bases in the middle. This CDR3 has 13 amino acids. Per germline, CDR1 ENHRY and CDR2 SYGVKD. The chain's CDR3 is CAISPPSGQPQHF. The CDR3 bases are TGTGCCATCAGTCCACCCAGCGGTCAGCCCCAGCATTTT.

The gene calls are TRBV18 and TRBJ2-1; perhaps TRBD2 as D (7 bases). The CDR3 runs to 15 residues. Trimming pared 3 bases from V and 5 bases from J, leaving 14 bases between. The germline CDR1 and CDR2 sequences are KGHSH and LQKENI. Here the CDR3 reads CASSPRGGLNNEQFF. In nucleotides, the CDR3 is TGTGCCAGCTCACCGAGGGGGGGTCTGAACAATGAGCAGTTCTTC.

This clone was found once. The rearrangement links TRBV10-3 to TRBJ2-7, with D possibly TRBD2 on 6 matching bases. The germline V gene has CDR1 ENHRY and CDR2 SYGVKD. The CDR3 totals 15 residues. Between the trimmed V and J ends, which lost 4 bases and 3 bases, there was a span of 16 bases. The CDR3 is CAISGGLDSGYEQYF. CDR3 in DNA: TGTGCCATCAGTGGTGGCTTGGATAGCGGCTACGAGCAGTACTTC.

The chain employs TRBV18 and TRBJ1-5; a weak D match, TRBD1 (6 bases). This CDR3 has 15 amino acids. The V end was cut by 3 bases, the J end by 4 bases, with 13 bases between. Germline values: CDR1 KGHSH, CDR2 LQKENI. CDR3 residues: CASSPTGSNNQPQHF. CDR3 coding DNA: TGTGCCAGCTCACCCACAGGGAGCAATAATCAGCCCCAGCATTTT.

V usage is TRBV7-9 and J usage is TRBJ1-1; D gene unclear. The CDR3 contains 15 residues. Germline V gives CDR1 SEHNR, CDR2 FQNEAQ (reference sequence). V lost 3 bases, J lost 1 base, and 12 bases lay in between. CDR3 sequence: CASSFGGSANTEAFF. The CDR3 nucleotides are TGTGCCAGCAGCTTCGGCGGGAGTGCGAACACTGAAGCTTTCTTT.

This clone turned up a few times. CDR3 protein: CASSVGTGTEAFF. For the CDR3, the DNA is TGCGCCAGCAGCGTCGGGACAGGCACTGAAGCTTTCTTT. The chain is built from TRBV5-1 and TRBJ1-1; 8 bases agree with TRBD1. This CDR3 has 13 residues. Germline CDR1 reads SGHRS; CDR2 reads YFSETQ. Trimming cost V 4 bases and J 4 bases; bases outside gene matches: 3.

This chain connects TRBV18 to TRBJ1-1; D might be TRBD1 (6 bases). The germline V gene encodes CDR1 KGHSH and CDR2 LQKENI. The CDR3 spans 15 residues. V lost 0 bases to trimming and J lost 2 bases, with 10 bases between them. DNA for the CDR3: TGTGCCAGCTCACCACCGAACAGGGCCAACACTGAAGCTTTCTTT. It yields the protein CASSPPNRANTEAFF.

The rearrangement uses TRBV18 and TRBJ1-5, with 8 nucleotides matching TRBD1. Trimming cost V 3 bases and J 0 bases; bases outside gene matches: 7. CDR1 is KGHSH, CDR2 LQKENI, per germline. This CDR3 is 17 amino acids long. CDR3 sequence: CASSPQQGAGSNQPQHF. The CDR3 DNA reads as TGTGCCAGCTCACCCCAGCAGGGGGCGGGTAGCAATCAGCCCCAGCATTTT.

The V call is TRBV14, the J call TRBJ1-3; TRBD1 is a possible D gene (5 bases). In germline, CDR1 is SGHDN, CDR2 FVKESK. The CDR3 has 16 residues. V gave up 0 bases and J gave up 4 bases, with 13 bases separating them. CDR3 sequence (DNA): TGTGCCAGCAGCCAAGATGAAAGGGGCCACGGAAACACCATATATTTT. Translation: CASSQDERGHGNTIYF.

The chain employs TRBV15 and TRBJ2-2, with 8 bases that match TRBD2. This CDR3 region has 19 residues. Germline V CDR1 and CDR2: LNHNV, YYDKDF (reference sequence). V lost 0 bases, J lost 1 base, and 10 bases stayed unmatched. CDR3 nucleotides: TGTGCCACCAGCAGAGATCGTGGAGCGGGAGAGTGGAACACCGGGGAGCTGTTTTTT. Translated, it gives CATSRDRGAGEWNTGELFF.

The chain uses TRBV19 and TRBJ1-5; unclear D gene. Germline V lookup: CDR1 LNHDA, CDR2 SQIVND (reference sequence). This CDR3 is 14 amino acids long. V dropped 5 bases and J dropped 4 bases, with 12 bases sitting between them. The CDR3 DNA follows: TGTGCCAGTAGTCCCCGGCGGGTAAATCAGCCCCAGCATTTT. This gives the protein CASSPRRVNQPQHF.

The V gene is TRBV6-5, the J gene TRBJ1-2; D might be TRBD1 (5 bases). The germline V gene has CDR1 MNHEY and CDR2 SVGAGI. V was clipped by 0 bases and J by 8 bases, with 16 bases between them. This CDR3 is built from 15 residues. The CDR3: CASSYSSQGSQGYTF. Here the CDR3 DNA reads TGTGCCAGCAGTTACTCGAGTCAGGGATCACAGGGCTACACCTTC.

V usage is TRBV4-1 and J usage is TRBJ1-2; D is unresolved. The CDR3 length is 18 residues. Per germline, CDR1 MGHRA and CDR2 YSYEKL. Trimming took off 3 bases at V and 4 bases at J, with 24 bases between the two ends. CDR3 sequence (DNA): TGCGCCAGCAGCCATTTTGGTGGAGGGCGGGCACGTCGCTATGGCTACACCTTC. Protein product: CASSHFGGGRARRYGYTF.

The chain uses TRBV27 and TRBJ1-3; tentative D call: TRBD1 (5 bases). The CDR3 consists of 14 residues. With 8 bases removed from V and 3 bases from J, the gap between germline ends came to 14 bases. Germline lookup yields CDR1 MNHEY and CDR2 SMNVEV (reference sequence). The CDR3 region is CASWGGRHGNTIYF. The CDR3 nucleotides read TGTGCCAGCTGGGGGGGGAGGCATGGAAACACCATATATTTT.

The V call is TRBV30, the J call TRBJ2-7, with TRBD1 identical over 7 bases. The CDR3 extends over 13 amino acids. The germline V gene has CDR1 GTSNPN and CDR2 SVGIG (reference sequence). The V segment lost 2 bases and the J segment 1 base; nucleotides outside the gene matches: 2. CDR3 in amino acids: CAWSKDRSYEQYF. The CDR3 DNA is TGTGCCTGGAGTAAGGACAGGTCCTACGAGCAGTACTTC.

J is TRBJ2-2 and V is TRBV11-2; D is possibly TRBD2 (7 bases). CDR1 is SGHAT, CDR2 FQNNGV, per germline. Deletions cut 0 bases from V and 2 bases from J, with 22 bases between. The CDR3 is 20 residues long. CDR3 bases: TGTGCCAGCAGCTTAGATGTAAGGGGGGTCGCTAGCGGCAACACCGGGGAGCTGTTTTTT. Protein: CASSLDVRGVASGNTGELFF.

The chain has TRBV5-1 and TRBJ1-1, with TRBD1 matching 9 bases. This CDR3 spans 18 amino acids. CDR1 is SGHRS, CDR2 YFSETQ, per germline. With 4 bases clipped from V and 6 bases from J, the junction kept 19 bases outside the gene matches. CDR3 protein: CASSRSTGGASLTPEAFF. The CDR3 coding sequence is TGCGCCAGCAGCCGTAGTACAGGGGGCGCATCTCTGACCCCTGAAGCTTTCTTT.

This clone was picked up many times. The V gene is TRBV6-4, the J gene TRBJ2-2; the match to TRBD2 covers 8 bases. The CDR3 has 15 residues. Losses at the gene ends were 6 bases for V and 3 bases for J; bases not matched to a gene: 6. CDR1 is MRHNA and CDR2 is SNTAGT in the germline V gene. The chain's CDR3 is CASSPGRGDTGELFF. In DNA, the CDR3 is TGTGCCAGCAGCCCCGGGAGGGGAGACACCGGGGAGCTGTTTTTT.

The chain uses TRBV7-9 and TRBJ2-6; D gene ambiguous. V lost 2 bases and J lost 12, with 5 bases in between. The V gene's germline CDR1 is SEHNR and CDR2 FQNEAQ (reference sequence). The CDR3 is made up of 11 amino acids. Written as DNA, the CDR3 is TGTGCCAGCAGCTTAAGAGGCGTCCTGACTTTC. Its translation is CASSLRGVLTF.

The CDR3 is CASSYFTSGAGEQYF. In DNA, the CDR3 is TGTGCCAGCAGTTACTTTACTAGCGGGGCCGGCGAGCAGTACTTC. This chain links TRBV6-5 with TRBJ2-7; 10 bases are shared with TRBD2. The germline V gene encodes CDR1 MNHEY and CDR2 SVGAGI. Unmatched junction bases numbered 6, after V lost 1 base and J lost 6 bases. The CDR3 is 15 residues long.

This chain joins TRBV5-1 and TRBJ1-1; D gene uncertain. V lost 0 bases, J lost 6 bases, and 9 bases lay in between. The CDR3 length is 13 residues. Germline CDR1 reads SGHRS; CDR2 reads YFSETQ. As DNA, the CDR3 is TGCGCCAGCAGCTTGGTCGGGATCTCTGAAGCTTTCTTT. It specifies CASSLVGISEAFF.

This clone was picked up a small number of times. DNA for the CDR3: TGTGCCAGTTCCGGACTAGCGGGAGATGAGCAGTTCTTC. This encodes CASSGLAGDEQFF. V and J are TRBV4-2 and TRBJ2-1, with 13 bases matching TRBD2. Unmatched junction bases numbered 4, after V lost 9 bases and J lost 8 bases. Germline assignment: CDR1 LGHNA and CDR2 YNFKEQ. The CDR3 has 13 amino acids.

The chain links TRBV18 to TRBJ2-1; 8 nucleotides line up with TRBD2. Germline V gene sequence: CDR1 KGHSH, CDR2 LQKENI. The CDR3 sequence is 15 residues long. Trimming removed 3 bases from V and 9 bases from J; junction bases left unmatched: 10. The CDR3, as DNA: TGTGCCAGCTCACCTCTAAGCGGGAGTCAAGGTGAGCAGTTCTTC. This sequence encodes CASSPLSGSQGEQFF.

This clone is a singleton in its sample. The chain combines TRBV10-3 with TRBJ1-2; D not certain. The CDR3 has 13 amino acids. V lost 2 bases, J lost 3 bases, and 7 bases lay in between. Looked up from germline, CDR1 is ENHRY and CDR2 is SYGVKD. DNA for the CDR3: TGTGCCATCAGTGAGGGGCAGGACTATGGCTACACCTTC. Translation: CAISEGQDYGYTF.

The J gene is TRBJ1-2, the V gene TRBV28, with unresolved D. The CDR3 has 15 residues. V dropped 1 base and J dropped 0 bases, with 9 bases sitting between them. From germline, CDR1 is MDHEN and CDR2 SYDVKM. CDR3 protein: CASSLLRAANYGYTF. CDR3 nucleotide sequence: TGTGCCAGCAGTTTATTGAGGGCAGCTAACTATGGCTACACCTTC.

As DNA, the CDR3 is TGTGCCAGCAGTTTTGGGAGAGGAGCGGGAGGTGAGTACATTCAGTACTTC. This gives the protein CASSFGRGAGGEYIQYF. This chain joins TRBV6-2 or TRBV6-3 and TRBJ2-4; 9 nucleotides line up with TRBD2. Germline V CDR1 and CDR2: MNHEY, SVGEGT. The CDR3 is 17 residues long. After removal of 4 bases from V and 8 bases from J, the junction contained 15 bases not matched to a gene.

This sequence joins TRBV5-1 and TRBJ2-1; the D is unclear. The CDR3 extends over 13 amino acids. Deletions cut 3 bases from V and 2 bases from J, with 6 bases between. CDR1 SGHRS and CDR2 YFSETQ come from the germline V gene. CDR3 sequence: CASSSQAYNEQFF. CDR3 DNA sequence: TGCGCCAGCAGCTCCCAGGCCTACAATGAGCAGTTCTTC.